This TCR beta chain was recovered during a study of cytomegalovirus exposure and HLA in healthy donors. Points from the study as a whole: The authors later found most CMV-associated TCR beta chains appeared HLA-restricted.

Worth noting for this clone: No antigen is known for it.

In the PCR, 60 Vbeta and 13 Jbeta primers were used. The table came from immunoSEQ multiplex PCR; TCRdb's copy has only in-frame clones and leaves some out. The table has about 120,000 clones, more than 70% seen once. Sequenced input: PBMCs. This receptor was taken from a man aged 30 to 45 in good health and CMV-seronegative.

CDR3: CASSIAGGNQPQHF. The CDR3 coding sequence is TGTGCCAGTAGTATCGCAGGGGGCAATCAGCCCCAGCATTTT. The chain joins TRBV19 to TRBJ1-5; TRBD1 might be the D (6 bases). Germline V gene sequence: CDR1 LNHDA, CDR2 SQIVND (reference sequence). The V end lost 3 bases, the J end lost 2 bases, and 8 bases lay between the germline ends. This CDR3 is 14 amino acids long.